This TCR beta chain was captured in a study of PD-1 blockade in classical Hodgkin lymphoma. Germline V gene sequence: CDR1 WNHNN, CDR2 SYGVQD (reference sequence). The CDR3 contains 18 residues. The junction had 7 bases not matched to a gene; V was cut back by 1 base and J by 0 bases. Regarding the study as a whole: Excluded were patients who started nivolumab under 1 year after ASCT, a group that had lower diversity. Possible causes of repertoire differences, disease activity or prior therapy, remain undefined. Significantly greater TCR diversity emerged by C4D1 in CD4+ cells but not CD8+ cells.

The table came from immunoSEQ multiplex PCR; TCRdb's copy has only in-frame clones and leaves some out. The sample lists some 90,000 clones, 85% to 95% occurring once. Relapse was seen in all patients after autologous stem cell transplantation, and brentuximab vedotin exposure was variable. On this clone: The antigen remains unidentified.

This clonotype was sampled from a human donor with classical Hodgkin lymphoma. Source: peripheral blood mononuclear cells (PBMCs), taken before the second cycle of nivolumab. The chain links TRBV10-1 to TRBJ2-2, with 8 bases lining up with TRBD2. The CDR3 DNA is TGCGCCAGCAGTGAGTTTCCTAGCGGGTCTTCGAACACCGGGGAGCTGTTTTTT. It encodes CASSEFPSGSSNTGELFF.